This T cell receptor beta chain originates from a study of shared clonotypes between healthy human individuals. At the level of the study: Samples came from a couple of female and three male donors aged 18 to 49.

Donors were healthy HIV-negative adults without recently reported acute infections or vaccinations. Clones were read by immunoSEQ multiplex PCR, and TCRdb kept only the in-frame ones, dropping some. The sample comprises approximately 720,000 clones, around 72% of which are singletons, and 1.5% to 2% rests with the top ten. The study, taken as a whole, reports: The study found lower generation probabilities in non-shared clonotypes than in those shared by all four donors. Blood was the only sampled material, and tissue repertoires likely differ.

The V segment lost 0 bases and the J segment 8 bases; nucleotides outside the gene matches: 11. The germline gives CDR1 SGHRS, CDR2 YFSETQ. This CDR3 has 16 amino acids. For this clone: Its specificity is unknown.

This sequence was found in a woman aged 25 to 39 in good health. The V call is TRBV5-1, the J call TRBJ2-1; 7 bases match TRBD2. The specimen was memory CD4+ T cells sorted from blood. Subset noted: CD45RA-negative fraction. Here the CDR3 reads CASSLVFGRASYEQFF. CDR3 nucleotides: TGCGCCAGCAGCTTGGTGTTTGGGAGGGCCAGCTATGAGCAGTTCTTC.